The rows below give T cell receptor beta chains drawn from one sample of a study of T cells in Graves' hyperthyroidism and ophthalmopathy. TCRdb re-called the multiplex PCR reads with MiXCR, one entry per CDR3 protein. The top ten hold about 17% of the sample, which has about 500,000 distinct CDR3 sequences, roughly 17% seen once. The sequenced sample consisted of blood. These receptors all stem from a woman younger than 35 with Graves' hyperthyroidism. The CDR3 runs from the conserved cysteine through the conserved F or W. Each record gives: clone size, D gene, J gene, V gene, CDR3 protein, CDR3 DNA. D genes are given only for firm matches. Where a row states a size, it is once, few, many or the class of an expanded clone; other rows omit it.

NA TRBD2 TRBJ2-1 TRBV5-1 CASSLASGLAGGLFF TGCGCCAGCAGCTTGGCATCGGGACTAGCGGGAGGGCTGTTCTTC
NA NA TRBJ2-1 TRBV5-1 CASSFWVGNEQFF TGCGCCAGCAGCTTCTGGGTAGGGAATGAGCAGTTCTTC
NA TRBD1 TRBJ2-7 TRBV4-3 CASSQGQSFVYEQYF TGCGCCAGCAGCCAGGGACAGTCCTTTGTTTACGAGCAGTACTTC
many TRBD2 TRBJ2-3 TRBV20-1 CSASRTSGSTDTQYF TGCAGTGCTAGCAGGACTAGCGGTAGCACAGATACGCAGTATTTT
many TRBD1 TRBJ1-5 TRBV7-9 CASSADRGNNQPQHF TGTGCCAGCAGCGCGGACAGGGGTAACAATCAGCCCCAGCATTTT
NA NA TRBJ1-5 TRBV20-1 CSARDLWSANSNQPQHF TGCAGTGCTAGAGATCTCTGGTCAGCGAATAGCAATCAGCCCCAGCATTTT
few TRBD1 TRBJ1-6 TRBV4-3 CASSQGTGDNSPLHF TGCGCCAGCAGCCAAGGGACAGGGGATAATTCACCCCTCCACTTT
NA NA TRBJ2-1 TRBV6-1 CASSEVGLRSYNEQFF TGTGCCAGCAGTGAGGTGGGCCTACGCTCCTACAATGAGCAGTTCTTC
many NA TRBJ2-5 TRBV27 CASARRDAQETQYF TGTGCCAGCGCGCGGAGGGATGCACAAGAGACCCAGTACTTC
NA NA TRBJ2-1 TRBV10-1 CASKNSGALENEQFF TGCGCCAGCAAGAATAGCGGAGCCTTGGAGAATGAGCAGTTCTTC
many NA TRBJ2-7 TRBV2 CASSEALQGYEQYF TGTGCCAGCAGTGAAGCGCTTCAGGGGTACGAGCAGTACTTC
few NA TRBJ1-6 TRBV9 CASSVAGDHSPLHF TGTGCCAGCAGCGTAGCAGGGGACCATTCACCCCTCCACTTT
once NA TRBJ2-2 TRBV5-6 CASSLGGRVPGELFF TGTGCCAGCAGCTTGGGGGGTCGAGTACCCGGGGAGCTGTTTTTT
many TRBD2 TRBJ2-3 TRBV12-3/TRBV12-4 CASSRLAGAPGTDTQYF TGTGCCAGCAGTAGGCTAGCGGGCGCCCCTGGCACAGATACGCAGTATTTT
NA NA TRBJ2-1 TRBV6-1 CASSVRDGAYEQFF TGTGCCAGCAGTGTTCGGGACGGAGCCTATGAGCAGTTCTTC
NA TRBD1 TRBJ1-1 TRBV18 CASSPLEQGPDTEAFF TGTGCCAGCTCACCACTGGAACAGGGGCCGGACACTGAAGCTTTCTTT
many NA TRBJ1-4 TRBV11-2 CASSPVRWANEKLFF TGTGCCAGCAGCCCGGTTCGGTGGGCTAATGAAAAACTGTTTTTT
NA TRBD1 TRBJ2-1 TRBV7-9 CASSFRQGARNEQFF TGTGCCAGCAGCTTCCGGCAGGGGGCGAGGAATGAGCAGTTCTTC
many TRBD1 TRBJ2-7 TRBV7-2 CASSRKQGPSYEQYF TGTGCCAGCAGCCGAAAACAGGGGCCCTCCTACGAGCAGTACTTC
many TRBD2 TRBJ2-7 TRBV6-2/TRBV6-3 CASSSSGGDNEQYF TGTGCCAGCAGTTCCAGCGGGGGAGACAACGAGCAGTACTTC
many TRBD1 TRBJ1-5 TRBV20-1 CSAGGQLVRGNQPQHF TGCAGTGCGGGGGGACAGCTCGTCAGGGGCAATCAGCCCCAGCATTTT
NA TRBD2 TRBJ2-3 TRBV12-5 CASGLVLAGFTDTQYF TGTGCTAGTGGTTTGGTACTAGCGGGCTTCACAGATACGCAGTATTTT
many NA TRBJ1-1 TRBV10-3 CAITGDMNTEAFF TGTGCCATCACCGGCGATATGAACACTGAAGCTTTCTTT
NA TRBD2 TRBJ2-6 TRBV2 CASRRGGAGGYSGANVLTF TGTGCCAGCAGGAGGGGGGGAGCGGGAGGGTACTCTGGGGCCAACGTCCTGACTTTC
many TRBD1 TRBJ1-2 TRBV27 CASRGGQGKNGYTF TGTGCCAGCAGAGGAGGACAGGGAAAGAACGGCTACACCTTC
many NA TRBJ1-3 TRBV7-2 CASSLEGSGNTIYF TGTGCCAGCAGCTTAGAAGGGAGCGGAAACACCATATATTTT
NA NA TRBJ2-1 TRBV12-3/TRBV12-4 CASSRLDNEQFF TGTGCCAGCAGCCGACTCGACAATGAGCAGTTCTTC
NA NA TRBJ1-3 TRBV11-3 CASSLGHSSGNTIYF TGTGCCAGCAGCTTGGGGCATAGCTCTGGAAACACCATATATTTT
once NA TRBJ2-7 TRBV4-2 CASSQPTGHEQYF TGTGCCAGCAGCCAACCTACAGGGCACGAGCAGTACTTC
NA NA TRBJ2-2 TRBV25-1 CASSPGRSTGELFF TGTGCCAGCAGTCCGGGACGGAGCACCGGGGAGCTGTTTTTT
few NA TRBJ2-3 TRBV7-9 CASSLPRAADTQYF TGTGCCAGCAGCTTACCCCGAGCAGCAGATACGCAGTATTTT
once NA TRBJ2-1 TRBV7-3 CASSLITSSEQFF TGTGCCAGCAGCTTAATTACTAGTAGCGAGCAGTTCTTC
many TRBD1 TRBJ2-2 TRBV2 CATKPGTGNTGELFF TGTGCCACCAAACCCGGGACAGGGAACACCGGGGAGCTGTTTTTT
few NA TRBJ1-3 TRBV24-1 CATSDLVTSGNTIYF TGTGCCACCAGTGATTTGGTTACCTCTGGAAACACCATATATTTT
NA NA TRBJ1-4 TRBV19 CASSWYGTASEKLFF TGTGCCAGTAGCTGGTACGGGACCGCGAGTGAAAAACTGTTTTTT